This T cell receptor (beta chain) was documented in a study of tumour-infiltrating T cells in Burkitt lymphoma. On the study more broadly: The Burkitt lymphoma cohort spanned all epidemiological subtypes. Repertoire clonality predicted overall and progression-free survival. Study-wide findings and caveats: Many Burkitt lymphoma patients shared several public clonotypes.

V lost 0 bases to trimming and J lost 1 base, with 7 bases between them. CDR3 length: 14 amino acids. The germline V gene has CDR1 SGHRS and CDR2 YFSETQ. Sequencing was performed with immunoSEQ multiplex PCR; in TCRdb, only in-frame clones are kept and a portion is missing. Of more than 40,000 clones in the sample, less than 40% were seen once. This clone showed up just a few times. Its matching antigen is unknown. Other nucleotide sequences from this sample produce the same CDR3. J is TRBJ2-5 and V is TRBV5-1; D not certain. Material: tumor tissue. This TCR was recovered from a human donor with Burkitt lymphoma. This CDR3 is CASSLGGPQETQYF. In nucleotides, the CDR3 is TGCGCCAGCAGCTTGGGGGGTCCCCAAGAGACCCAGTACTTC.